This paragraph reports one T cell receptor beta chain. Antigen unknown. The data originate from a study of cytomegalovirus exposure and HLA in healthy donors. The CDR3 contains 16 residues. V lost 3 bases to trimming and J lost 6 bases; unmatched junction nucleotides: 9. Germline V gene lookup returns CDR1 LNHNV and CDR2 YYDKDF (reference sequence). 13 Jbeta primers and 60 Vbeta primers were used for the PCR. TCRdb's table, derived via immunoSEQ multiplex PCR, lists solely in-frame clones and lacks some. The data show hundreds of thousands of clones, with 75% to 80% seen just once and around 1.9% held by the top ten. The study's findings and limits: A list of approximately 150 TCR beta chains associated with cytomegalovirus was given. When analyzed later, a missense DCLRE1C variant was found to be linked to TCR beta V- and J-gene trimming.

The rearrangement joins TRBV15 to TRBJ1-5, with 9 nucleotides matching TRBD1. The specimen was PBMCs. This sequence was found in a male donor in good health and CMV-seronegative. The CDR3 loop reads CATSRRLGQGGQPQHF. In nucleotides, the CDR3 is TGTGCCACCAGCAGGAGGTTGGGACAGGGCGGTCAGCCCCAGCATTTT.